These 12 T cell receptor beta chains came from one sample sequenced in a study of breast tumors, draining lymph nodes, adjacent tissues. In TCRdb, the multiplex PCR reads were re-called with MiXCR into one record per CDR3 protein. The top ten clones hold more than 1% of a sample with over 250,000 distinct CDR3 sequences, 30% of them seen once. Axillary draining lymph nodes of breast cancer patients supplied the node samples. Sequences were obtained from axillary lymph node tissue. The receptors originated from a female donor with breast cancer. Some clones in this sample may be carry-over from other donors' samples.

This chain connects TRBV7-8 to TRBJ1-6; no clear D. V shed 5 bases and J shed 0 bases, with 11 bases lying between them. Germline lookup yields CDR1 SGHVS and CDR2 FQNEAQ. The CDR3 is 16 amino acids. The chain's CDR3 is CASSPITSSYNSPLHF. In DNA form, the CDR3 reads TGTGCCAGCAGCCCGATCACGAGCTCCTATAATTCACCCCTCCACTTT.

The V gene is TRBV12-3 or TRBV12-4, the J gene TRBJ2-1, with TRBD2 matching over 13 bases. The J segment lost 0 bases and the V segment lost 0 bases, leaving 8 bases of the junction unmatched. The CDR3 is made up of 20 amino acids. The DNA for the CDR3 is TGTGCCAGCAGTTTAGCAGGGTACGGGACTAGCGGGAACTCCTACAATGAGCAGTTCTTC. This gives the protein CASSLAGYGTSGNSYNEQFF.

This clonotype came up a few times. This rearrangement joins TRBV6-4 to TRBJ2-3; 9 positions match TRBD1. The CDR3 consists of 14 residues. With 6 bases clipped from V and 4 bases from J, the junction kept 5 bases outside the gene matches. Germline-derived CDR1 and CDR2 are MRHNA and SNTAGT. As DNA, the CDR3 is TGTGCCAGCAGACCTGACAGGGGGGCAGATACGCAGTATTTT. It codes for CASRPDRGADTQYF.

At least ten counts were recorded for this clonotype. The V and J genes are TRBV5-1 and TRBJ1-2; D may be TRBD1 (6 bases). Trimming removed 4 bases at V and 2 bases at J, with 15 bases between. CDR1 SGHRS and CDR2 YFSETQ come from the germline V gene. CDR3 length equals 15 residues. The CDR3 spells CASSRTTGSNYGYTF. The CDR3 DNA sequence: TGCGCCAGCAGCCGAACCACAGGGTCGAACTATGGCTACACCTTC.

This clonotype was seen at least ten times. This chain joins TRBV13 and TRBJ2-7; 14 nucleotides agree with TRBD2. Losses at the gene ends were 5 bases for V and 6 bases for J; bases not matched to a gene: 6. This CDR3 is 15 amino acids long. CDR1 and CDR2 from the germline V gene are PRHDT and FYEKMQ (reference sequence). CDR3 nucleotide sequence: TGTGCCAGCAGCCTGGGACTAGCGGGAGTCTCCGAGCAGTACTTC. It specifies CASSLGLAGVSEQYF.

In its sample, this clonotype was seen a few times. V gene TRBV6-5 combines with J gene TRBJ2-1; no clear D. Trimming removed 0 bases at V and 4 bases at J, with 7 bases between. Looked up from germline, CDR1 is MNHEY and CDR2 is SVGAGI. The CDR3 covers 14 residues. The chain's CDR3 is CASSYSIGYNEQFF. The CDR3 bases are TGTGCCAGCAGTTACTCGATTGGATACAATGAGCAGTTCTTC.

A word on this clonotype: It may be a read error: a sequence one base away is much more abundant. The genes are TRBV9 and TRBJ2-7; the D gene is possibly TRBD2 (6 bases). The CDR3 loop spans 14 amino acids. The germline V gene has CDR1 SGDLS and CDR2 YYNGEE. The CDR3 loop is CASSPGLSSYEQSF. The CDR3 bases are TGTGCCAGCAGCCCCGGACTAAGCTCCTACGAGCAGTCCTTC.

This clonotype appeared many times. At one end, the junction sequence differs from germline, possibly due to a read error. The chain recombines TRBV20-1 with TRBJ2-3; possible D gene TRBD2, 6 bases. The germline V gene encodes CDR1 DFQATT and CDR2 SNEGSKA (reference sequence). This CDR3 contains 11 residues. DNA of the CDR3: TGCAGTGCTAGAGATGGGTACTGGGAGGCGTTT. Its protein product is CSARDGYWEAF.

This rearrangement joins TRBV30 to TRBJ2-5; weak D call: TRBD1 (5 bases). V was shortened by 2 bases and J by 5 bases, with 9 bases between the two germline ends. Germline V lookup: CDR1 GTSNPN, CDR2 SVGIG (reference sequence). This CDR3 is built from 12 residues. For the CDR3, the DNA is TGTGCCTGGAGTCCAGGGCCCGAGACCCAGTACTTC. It encodes CAWSPGPETQYF.

As to this clonotype: The junction shows a germline mismatch at one end, possibly a read error. The rearrangement links TRBV10-1 to TRBJ2-3, with D possibly TRBD2 on 6 matching bases. The V gene's germline CDR1 is WNHNN and CDR2 SYGVQD (reference sequence). This CDR3 has 17 amino acids. As DNA, the CDR3 is TGCGGCAGCAGTGAGTCGATAAGGCGGGGTAGACCAGATACGCAGTATTTT. Translating it yields CGSSESIRRGRPDTQYF.

The CDR3 here is CASGRDTEAFF. DNA of the CDR3: TGTGCCAGCGGCAGGGACACTGAAGCTTTCTTT. J is TRBJ1-1 and V is TRBV2, with D maybe TRBD1 (5 bases). This CDR3 comprises 11 residues. Germline loops: CDR1 SNHLY, CDR2 FYNNEI. The V gene lost 8 bases and the J gene lost 3 bases, with 7 bases spanning the gap.

This clonotype was counted many times. The chain recombines TRBV4-2 with TRBJ2-7, with 9 bases lining up with TRBD2. J gave up 4 bases and V 4 bases, and 5 bases lay outside the gene matches. Germline-derived CDR1 and CDR2 are LGHNA and YNFKEQ. CDR3 length: 14 amino acids. CDR3 amino acids: CASSPLAGTYEQYF. In nucleotides, the CDR3 is TGTGCCAGCAGCCCCCTAGCGGGAACGTACGAGCAGTACTTC.